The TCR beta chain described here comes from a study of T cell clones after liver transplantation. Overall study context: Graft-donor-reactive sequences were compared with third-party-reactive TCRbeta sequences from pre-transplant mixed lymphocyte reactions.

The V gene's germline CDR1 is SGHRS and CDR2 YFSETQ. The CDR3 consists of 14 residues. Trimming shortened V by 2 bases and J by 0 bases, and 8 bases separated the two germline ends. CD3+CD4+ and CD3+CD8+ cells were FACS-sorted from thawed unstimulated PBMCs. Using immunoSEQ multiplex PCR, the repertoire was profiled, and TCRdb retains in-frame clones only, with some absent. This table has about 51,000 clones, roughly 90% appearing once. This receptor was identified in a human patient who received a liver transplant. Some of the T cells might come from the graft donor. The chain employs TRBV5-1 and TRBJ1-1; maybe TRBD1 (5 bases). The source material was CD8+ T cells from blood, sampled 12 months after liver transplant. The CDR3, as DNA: TGCGCCAGCAGCTTAGGACACTTGAACACTGAAGCTTTCTTT. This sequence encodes CASSLGHLNTEAFF.